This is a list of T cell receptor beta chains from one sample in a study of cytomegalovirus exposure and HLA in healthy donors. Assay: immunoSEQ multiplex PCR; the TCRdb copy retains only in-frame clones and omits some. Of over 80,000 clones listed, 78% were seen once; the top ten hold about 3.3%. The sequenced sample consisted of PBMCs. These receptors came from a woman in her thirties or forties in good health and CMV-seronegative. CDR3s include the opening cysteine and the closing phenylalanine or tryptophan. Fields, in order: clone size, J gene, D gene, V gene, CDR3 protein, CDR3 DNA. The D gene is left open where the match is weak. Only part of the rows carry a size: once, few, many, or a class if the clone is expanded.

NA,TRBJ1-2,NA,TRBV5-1,CASSLDSPAGYTF,TGCGCCAGCAGCTTGGACAGTCCTGCGGGCTACACCTTC
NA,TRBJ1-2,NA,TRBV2,CASQDTANYGYTF,TGTGCCAGCCAGGACACCGCTAACTATGGCTACACCTTC
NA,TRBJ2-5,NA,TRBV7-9,CASSLAVRGETQYF,TGTGCCAGCAGCTTAGCGGTCCGGGGGGAGACCCAGTACTTC
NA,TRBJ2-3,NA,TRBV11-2,CASSHKGLGQDTQYF,TGTGCCAGCAGCCATAAGGGCCTCGGACAAGATACGCAGTATTTT
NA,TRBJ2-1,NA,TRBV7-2,CASSLRGYNEQFF,TGTGCCAGCAGCCTCAGGGGCTACAATGAGCAGTTCTTC
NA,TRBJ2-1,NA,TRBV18,CASSPDSTVNNEQFF,TGTGCCAGCTCACCAGACAGCACAGTCAACAATGAGCAGTTCTTC
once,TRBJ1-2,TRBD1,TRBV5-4,CASSFRGPGDYGYTF,TGTGCCAGCAGCTTCAGGGGGCCGGGGGACTATGGCTACACCTTC
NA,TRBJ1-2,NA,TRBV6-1,CASSEGRDYGYTF,TGTGCCAGCAGTGAAGGCAGGGACTATGGCTACACCTTC
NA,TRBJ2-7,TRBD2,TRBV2,CASTKYSGRYEQYF,TGTGCCAGCACTAAGTATAGCGGGCGTTACGAGCAGTACTTC
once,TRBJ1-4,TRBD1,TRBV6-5,CASKDRVSEKLFF,TGTGCCAGCAAAGACAGGGTGTCGGAAAAACTGTTTTTT
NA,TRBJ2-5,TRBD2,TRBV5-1,CASSLITSGRGKTQYF,TGCGCCAGCAGCTTGATTACTAGCGGGAGAGGGAAGACCCAGTACTTC
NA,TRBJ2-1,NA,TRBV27,CASSFERAYNEQFF,TGTGCCAGCAGTTTCGAGCGAGCCTACAATGAGCAGTTCTTC
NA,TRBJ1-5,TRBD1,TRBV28,CASSLPGQGNQPQHF,TGTGCCAGCAGTTTACCGGGACAGGGTAATCAGCCCCAGCATTTT
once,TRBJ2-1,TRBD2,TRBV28,CASSFPLGLGLAGEERDEQFF,TGTGCCAGCAGTTTCCCCCTAGGACTGGGACTAGCGGGAGAAGAAAGGGATGAGCAGTTCTTC
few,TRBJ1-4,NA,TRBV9,CASSAVSGKLFF,TGTGCCAGCAGCGCCGTGAGTGGAAAACTGTTTTTT
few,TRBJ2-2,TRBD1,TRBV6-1,CASRATGDTGELFF,TGTGCCAGCAGAGCGACAGGGGACACCGGGGAGCTGTTTTTT
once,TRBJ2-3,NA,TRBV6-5,CASSYSSTSDTQYF,TGTGCCAGCAGTTACTCCTCGACTAGTGATACGCAGTATTTT
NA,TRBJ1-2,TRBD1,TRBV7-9,CASSPRTGGNYGYTF,TGTGCCAGCAGCCCCCGGACAGGGGGAAACTATGGCTACACCTTC
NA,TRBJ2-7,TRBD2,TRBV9,CASSSEPAGLASYEQYF,TGTGCCAGCAGCTCGGAACCCGCGGGACTAGCGTCCTACGAGCAGTACTTC
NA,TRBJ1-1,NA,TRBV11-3,CASSLKRYTEAFF,TGTGCCAGCAGCTTAAAGCGGTACACTGAAGCTTTCTTT
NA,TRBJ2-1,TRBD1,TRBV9,CASSAGQGAYNEQFF,TGTGCCAGCAGCGCAGGACAGGGGGCTTACAATGAGCAGTTCTTC
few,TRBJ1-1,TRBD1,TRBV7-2,CASSRLGQINTEAFF,TGTGCCAGCAGCCGGCTGGGACAGATAAACACTGAAGCTTTCTTT
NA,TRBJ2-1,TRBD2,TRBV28,CASREVVLAGFVNEQFF,TGTGCCAGCAGAGAGGTGGTTCTAGCGGGGTTTGTCAATGAGCAGTTCTTC
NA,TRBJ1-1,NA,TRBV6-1,CASTFGQNTEAFF,TGTGCCAGCACCTTTGGACAGAACACTGAAGCTTTCTTT
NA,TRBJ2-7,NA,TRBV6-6,CASSKGTYEQYF,TGTGCCAGCAGTAAGGGGACCTACGAGCAGTACTTC
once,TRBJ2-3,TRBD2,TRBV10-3,CAISERTSGSGDTQYF,TGTGCCATCAGTGAGAGGACTAGCGGGAGTGGGGATACGCAGTATTTT
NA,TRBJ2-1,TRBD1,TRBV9,CASSVEGQREQFF,TGTGCCAGCAGCGTAGAGGGACAGCGCGAGCAGTTCTTC
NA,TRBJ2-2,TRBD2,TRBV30,CAWSVAGRDTGELFF,TGTGCCTGGAGTGTGGCAGGGAGGGACACCGGGGAGCTGTTTTTT
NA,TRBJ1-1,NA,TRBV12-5,CASGPGVGAFF,TGTGCTAGTGGTCCCGGGGTGGGAGCTTTCTTT
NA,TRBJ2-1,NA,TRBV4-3,CASSQEGAREQFF,TGCGCCAGCAGCCAAGAAGGAGCGAGGGAGCAGTTCTTC
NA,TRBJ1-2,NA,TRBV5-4,CASSLDRATYGYTF,TGTGCCAGCAGCTTGGACAGGGCAACCTATGGCTACACCTTC
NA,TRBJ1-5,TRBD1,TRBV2,CASSGDRDQPQHF,TGTGCCAGCAGTGGGGACAGGGATCAGCCCCAGCATTTT
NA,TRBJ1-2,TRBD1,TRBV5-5,CASRRDRPSYGYTF,TGTGCCAGCAGACGGGACAGGCCGAGCTATGGCTACACCTTC